The 25 T cell receptor beta chains below come from one sample, sequenced in a study of blood T cells in healthy people across ages. A sample-barcoded 5' primer and a J-beta primer mix were used in a second PCR of roughly 7 to 11 cycles. TCRdb reanalysed the 5' RACE reads using MiXCR and keeps one entry per CDR3 protein. The sample includes around 520,000 distinct CDR3 sequences, 25% to 35% of them seen just once. This sample was also put to use in a study of T cells of mothers and their children.

The material sequenced was blood. Receptor source: a boy aged 2 to 9 in good health.

Only a few counts were recorded for this clonotype. J is TRBJ2-7 and V is TRBV7-9; TRBD2 aligns across 8 bases. This CDR3 is 13 amino acids long. Germline lookup yields CDR1 SEHNR and CDR2 FQNEAQ (reference sequence). After removal of 7 bases from V and 9 bases from J, the junction contained 11 bases not matched to a gene. CDR3 nucleotide sequence: TGTGCCAGCACGCCCCGGAGGGGGACTAGGCAGTACTTC. This sequence encodes CASTPRRGTRQYF.

CDR3 DNA: TGTGCCAGCAGTCGGGCCTCTTCTCACTACGAGCAGTACTTC. Amino acids: CASSRASSHYEQYF. The chain recombines TRBV6-5 with TRBJ2-7, with no clear D. With 5 bases removed from V and 3 bases from J, the gap between germline ends came to 14 bases. The CDR3 is 14 residues long. Germline V gives CDR1 MNHEY, CDR2 SVGAGI.

The chain joins TRBV10-3 to TRBJ2-7, with TRBD1 matching over 11 bases. CDR1 and CDR2 from the germline V gene are ENHRY and SYGVKD. The CDR3 has 14 amino acids. The V segment lost 7 bases and the J segment 6 bases; nucleotides outside the gene matches: 8. The CDR3 sequence: CAIKADRGLIEQYF. The CDR3 bases are TGTGCCATCAAAGCGGACAGGGGGCTTATCGAGCAGTACTTC.

J is TRBJ1-2 and V is TRBV7-8; 10 bases line up with TRBD1. The CDR3 is 15 amino acids. With V trimmed by 4 bases and J by 4 bases, 6 bases remained unmatched. Germline V CDR1 and CDR2: SGHVS, FQNEAQ. In DNA form, the CDR3 reads TGTGCCAGCAGCTCCGACAGGGGGCTTCCCTATGGCTACACCTTC. Translation gives CASSSDRGLPYGYTF.

The chain recombines TRBV5-1 with TRBJ2-7; the D call may be TRBD1 or TRBD2 (5 bases each). V dropped 3 bases and J dropped 1 base, with 14 bases sitting between them. Germline CDR1 SGHRS, CDR2 YFSETQ. The CDR3 is 15 amino acids. The CDR3 is CASSSRVGGSYEQYF. In DNA form, the CDR3 reads TGCGCCAGCAGCTCACGCGTTGGGGGATCCTACGAGCAGTACTTC.

The CDR3 is CASSIDRASYNEQFF. The CDR3 DNA reads TGCGCCAGCAGTATAGACAGGGCGTCCTACAATGAGCAGTTCTTC. The chain links TRBV4-3 to TRBJ2-1; 7 bases map to TRBD1. The CDR3 is made up of 15 amino acids. Germline V CDR1 and CDR2: LGHNA, YSLEER. V shed 6 bases, J shed 1 base, and the junction held 6 bases outside the gene matches.

The chain recombines TRBV7-2 with TRBJ2-7; D ambiguous. Trimming took off 4 bases at V and 3 bases at J, with 19 bases between the two ends. CDR3 length: 16 amino acids. Germline CDR1 reads SGHTA; CDR2 reads FQGNSA. The CDR3 here is CASSSYLTDRNYEQYF. The DNA for the CDR3 is TGTGCCAGCAGCTCTTACCTGACGGACCGAAACTACGAGCAGTACTTC.

This chain joins TRBV27 and TRBJ2-5, with 7 bases lining up with TRBD2. The better agreement between TRBJ2-1 and the DNA end casts doubt on the J call. There are 12 residues in the CDR3. Germline values: CDR1 MNHEY, CDR2 SMNVEV (reference sequence). CDR3 loop: CASKGGRNEQFF. The CDR3, as DNA: TGTGCCAGCAAGGGAGGGAGGAATGAGCAGTTCTTC.

This chain links TRBV15 with TRBJ1-5; possible D gene TRBD1, 6 bases. The CDR3 has 16 residues. V was shortened by 0 bases and J by 6 bases, with 15 bases between the two germline ends. Germline V gene lookup returns CDR1 LNHNV and CDR2 YYDKDF (reference sequence). Here the CDR3 reads CATSRDGGREGQPQHF. The CDR3 region has the DNA TGTGCCACCAGCAGAGATGGGGGCAGGGAGGGTCAGCCCCAGCATTTT. Drawing the rest from reference TRBV15 and TRBJ1-5, the complete variable domain is DAMVIQNPRYQVTQFGKPVTLSCSQTLNHNVMYWYQQKSSQAPKLLFHYYDKDFNNEADTPDNFQSRRPNTSFCFLDIRSPGLGDTAMYLCATSRDGGREGQPQHFGDGTRLSIL.

The chain carries TRBV15 and TRBJ2-7; D gene ambiguous. Trimming took 0 bases from V and 5 from J, leaving 17 bases between them. CDR3 length equals 16 residues. Germline V gene sequence: CDR1 LNHNV, CDR2 YYDKDF (reference sequence). This CDR3 reads CATSRDYVVRRDEQYF. DNA of the CDR3: TGTGCCACCAGCAGAGATTACGTAGTTAGAAGGGACGAGCAGTACTTC.

This clonotype was counted between two and nine times. The gene calls are TRBV11-3 and TRBJ2-1; the match to TRBD2 covers 8 bases. V dropped 0 bases and J dropped 2; count of bases not matched to a gene: 3. Germline V gives CDR1 SGHNT, CDR2 YENEEA. The CDR3 has 16 amino acids. CDR3 amino acids: CASSLEAGVAYNEQFF. The CDR3 DNA sequence: TGTGCCAGCAGCTTAGAAGCGGGAGTTGCCTACAATGAGCAGTTCTTC.

The gene calls are TRBV5-5 and TRBJ1-2; tentative D call: TRBD1 (6 bases). There are 17 residues in the CDR3. V lost 0 bases to trimming and J lost 1 base, with 16 bases between them. Looked up from germline, CDR1 is SGHKS and CDR2 is YYEKEE (reference sequence). The CDR3 sequence is CASSLEWAARGNYGYTF. CDR3 sequence (DNA): TGTGCCAGCAGCTTGGAATGGGCGGCCAGGGGTAACTATGGCTACACCTTC.

The chain combines TRBV3-1 with TRBJ2-1; 10 bases align to TRBD2. CDR1 is LGHDT and CDR2 is YNNKEL in the germline V gene (reference sequence). The trim removed 3 bases at V and 4 bases at J, leaving 6 bases unmatched. The CDR3 runs 16 residues. CDR3 loop: CASSHSTSGDYNEQFF. CDR3 sequence (DNA): TGTGCCAGCAGCCATTCTACTAGCGGGGATTACAATGAGCAGTTCTTC.

The chain links TRBV20-1 to TRBJ2-1; D is ambiguous. Germline CDR1 and CDR2: DFQATT and SNEGSKA (reference sequence). CDR3 length: 14 amino acids. V was cut by 1 base and J by 9 bases, with 16 bases left in between. The CDR3 reads CSARVAELQIEQFF. For the CDR3, the DNA is TGCAGTGCTAGAGTGGCGGAGTTACAAATTGAGCAGTTCTTC.

This clonotype was counted a few times. This chain connects TRBV5-1 to TRBJ2-3; 8 bases line up with TRBD1. Germline V gene sequence: CDR1 SGHRS, CDR2 YFSETQ. V dropped 4 bases and J dropped 3; count of bases not matched to a gene: 7. The CDR3 spans 15 residues. Written as DNA, the CDR3 is TGCGCCAGCAGCCTGGACAGGGTGAGGACAGATACGCAGTATTTT. Protein product: CASSLDRVRTDTQYF.

V usage is TRBV6-5 and J usage is TRBJ2-1, with TRBD2 matching 16 bases. The CDR3 covers 15 residues. CDR1 is MNHEY, CDR2 SVGAGI, per germline. J lost 10 bases, V lost 4 bases, and 4 bases had no gene match. The CDR3 nucleotides read TGTGCCAGCAGTTTAGGGACTAGCGGGAGGGGGGAGCAGTTCTTC. Its translation: CASSLGTSGRGEQFF.

This clonotype came up a few times. The chain links TRBV15 to TRBJ2-2, with 7 bases identical to TRBD1. CDR1 and CDR2 from the germline V gene are LNHNV and YYDKDF (reference sequence). This CDR3 region has 14 residues. The J segment lost 7 bases and the V segment lost 5 bases, leaving 7 bases of the junction unmatched. CDR3 bases: TGTGCCACCAGCCCCAACAGGGGCTTCGGGGAGCTGTTTTTT. It yields the protein CATSPNRGFGELFF.

The chain couples TRBV29-1 to TRBJ2-3, with D perhaps assigned TRBD1 or TRBD2 (5 bases each). Germline V lookup: CDR1 SQVTM, CDR2 ANQGSEA. With 6 bases removed from V and 7 bases from J, the gap between germline ends came to 20 bases. There are 14 residues in the CDR3. The chain's CDR3 is CSVPSWEEGYTQYF. As DNA, the CDR3 is TGCAGCGTCCCGTCCTGGGAAGAGGGGTATACGCAGTATTTT.

The chain has TRBV18 and TRBJ2-1; tentative D call: TRBD1 (5 bases). The J call is doubtful: the DNA matches TRBJ2-7 better. CDR1 is KGHSH, CDR2 LQKENI, per germline. The CDR3 length is 12 residues. CDR3 nucleotides: TGTGCCAGCACTTTTGACAGAGTCGAGCAGTACTTC. It codes for CASTFDRVEQYF.

In this sample, this clonotype turned up a few times. V usage is TRBV7-9 and J usage is TRBJ2-3; possible D gene TRBD2, 7 bases. Deletions cut 3 bases from V and 4 bases from J, with 17 bases between. The CDR3 spans 16 residues. Germline V gives CDR1 SEHNR, CDR2 FQNEAQ (reference sequence). In DNA, the CDR3 is TGTGCCAGCAGCTTGGCTGCGGGGGCCTTGCCAGATACGCAGTATTTT. Its protein is CASSLAAGALPDTQYF.

This sequence joins TRBV30 and TRBJ1-2; maybe TRBD1 (6 bases). V dropped 3 bases and J dropped 2 bases, with 7 bases sitting between them. CDR1 and CDR2 (germline): GTSNPN, SVGIG (reference sequence). This CDR3 is built from 12 residues. DNA of the CDR3: TGTGCCTGGAGGGACAGAAACTATGGCTACACCTTC. It codes for CAWRDRNYGYTF.

The chain has TRBV4-1 and TRBJ2-7; TRBD2 aligns across 14 bases. The CDR3 consists of 15 residues. Unmatched junction bases numbered 3, after V lost 4 bases and J lost 4 bases. Germline V gene sequence: CDR1 MGHRA, CDR2 YSYEKL. DNA of the CDR3: TGCGCCAGCAGCCTGACTAGCGGGAGGGTTTACGAGCAGTACTTC. Protein sequence: CASSLTSGRVYEQYF.

V usage is TRBV30 and J usage is TRBJ2-1; 11 bases fit TRBD2. V lost 1 base, J lost 10 bases, and 9 bases stayed unmatched. The CDR3 spans 15 residues. Looked up from germline, CDR1 is GTSNPN and CDR2 is SVGIG (reference sequence). The CDR3, as DNA: TGTGCCTGGAGTGGAGACGGGACTAGCGGATCCGAGCAGTTCTTC. Its translation: CAWSGDGTSGSEQFF.

This clonotype appeared a few times. The chain links TRBV25-1 to TRBJ2-7; 9 nucleotides match TRBD1. Germline V gene lookup returns CDR1 MGHDK and CDR2 SYGVNS. The CDR3 is made up of 12 amino acids. The V and J ends lost 10 bases and 3 bases, in that order; junction bases with no gene match: 4. CDR3 amino acids: CATGTGNYEQYF. The CDR3 nucleotides read TGTGCCACCGGGACAGGGAACTACGAGCAGTACTTC.

This clonotype has a handful of counts. This chain joins TRBV29-1 and TRBJ2-5; tentative D call: TRBD1 (6 bases). The CDR3 has 13 residues. The V end was cut by 4 bases, the J end by 5 bases, with 14 bases between. The germline CDR1 and CDR2 sequences are SQVTM and ANQGSEA. Here the CDR3 DNA reads TGCAGCGTTGGCGGCAGGACAGTCGAGACCCAGTACTTC. Translating gives CSVGGRTVETQYF.